This T cell receptor (beta chain) emerged from a study of cytomegalovirus exposure and HLA in healthy donors. Vbeta (60) and Jbeta (13) primers were used in the PCR. The repertoire was sequenced with immunoSEQ multiplex PCR; TCRdb's copy has only in-frame clones and lacks some. This table has fewer than 70,000 clones, roughly 68% appearing once. Germline CDR1 MRHNA, CDR2 SNTAGT. The CDR3 is made up of 13 amino acids. V gave up 2 bases and J gave up 6 bases, with 9 bases separating them. This sequence was found in a woman in her fifties or sixties in good health and CMV-seropositive. The chain couples TRBV6-4 to TRBJ2-3; D ambiguous. The sequenced sample consisted of PBMCs. The CDR3 loop is CASSDPPYDTQYF. CDR3 DNA: TGTGCCAGCAGTGACCCACCCTACGATACGCAGTATTTT.